This T cell receptor (beta chain) was profiled in a study of T cell repertoires in cytomegalovirus infection. Across the study: Both recently identified HLA-C-restricted and well-studied HLA-B-restricted CMV epitopes were used in the study. Matching HLA type, along with CMV infection, was indicated by public TCR beta signatures. Findings and limits, study-wide: Ex vivo responses were dominated by HLA-C-restricted CMV-specific TCR beta clonotypes. Carriers of CMV and the relevant HLA type were discriminated by public TCR beta frequency.

TCRdb itself ran the reads through MiXCR, one entry per CDR3 protein. This table has some 480,000 distinct CDR3 sequences, about 33% appearing once. This clonotype was observed a few times. Its antigen is unknown. Trimming cost V 0 bases and J 7 bases, with 15 bases left between them. CDR3 length: 15 amino acids. Germline CDR1 MGHRA, CDR2 YSYEKL. The chain links TRBV4-1 to TRBJ1-2, with D possibly matching TRBD1 (5 bases). The sample in question was cultured PBMCs, obtained from culture after CMV antigen stimulation. This clonotype originated in a human donor in good health (CMV status not recorded). Some clones in this sample may be carry-over from other donors' samples. The CDR3 protein is CASSQDPTGGRGYTF. The DNA of the CDR3 is TGCGCCAGCAGCCAAGATCCCACAGGTGGACGTGGCTACACCTTC.